These 32 T cell receptor beta chains originate from one sample sequenced in a study of OX40 agonist ivuxolimab in advanced cancers. TCRdb's copy holds only in-frame clones and misses some; the assay was immunoSEQ multiplex PCR. The data contain about 36,000 clones, 88% of them singletons. The sample here was CD4+ or CD8+ T cells sorted from blood, taken in a trial of the OX40 agonist ivuxolimab. All receptors come from an adult with an advanced solid tumor such as melanoma, head and neck, liver or kidney cancer.

The gene calls are TRBV10-3 and TRBJ2-6; no clear D. Germline CDR1 reads ENHRY; CDR2 reads SYGVKD. V gave up 10 bases and J gave up 0 bases, with 13 bases separating them. The CDR3 loop spans 15 amino acids. This CDR3 reads CATASVHSGANVLTF. The DNA of the CDR3 is TGTGCCACCGCTTCTGTGCACTCTGGGGCCAACGTCCTGACTTTC.

This clone was counted a single time. CDR3: CARRRPTDTQYF. In DNA, the CDR3 is TGTGCTAGACGGCGCCCCACAGATACGCAGTATTTT. V gene TRBV7-7 combines with J gene TRBJ2-3; D is uncertain. Germline V gene lookup returns CDR1 SSHAT and CDR2 FNYEAQ (reference sequence). The CDR3 contains 12 residues.

The sample holds a few counts of this clone. The CDR3 DNA sequence: TGTGCCAGCAGCTCCAGTACCGGGACAGGGGCCGATGAGCAGTTCTTC. It encodes CASSSSTGTGADEQFF. The rearrangement links TRBV7-3 to TRBJ2-1; 10 nucleotides match TRBD1. Trimming at V came to 4 bases and at J to 8 bases, leaving 11 bases not matched to a gene. The CDR3 loop spans 16 amino acids. Germline V gives CDR1 SGHTA, CDR2 FQGTGA.

The V and J genes are TRBV2 and TRBJ1-3, with D possibly TRBD1 on 5 matching bases. Germline lookup yields CDR1 SNHLY and CDR2 FYNNEI. The length of the CDR3 is 12 residues. The V and J ends lost 4 bases and 7 bases respectively, with 8 bases between them. CDR3 loop: CASSAEGNTIYF. The CDR3 nucleotides are TGTGCCAGCAGTGCGGAGGGGAACACCATATATTTT.

Turning to this clone: This specimen includes other DNA sequences encoding the same CDR3. The rearrangement links TRBV6-1 to TRBJ2-5; 8 positions agree with TRBD2. Trimming took 2 bases from V and 5 from J; bases not matched to a gene: 1. CDR3 size: 13 residues. Germline CDR1 MNHNS, CDR2 SASEGT. The CDR3 sequence is CASSETGGETQYF. CDR3 DNA sequence: TGTGCCAGCAGTGAAACGGGAGGGGAGACCCAGTACTTC.

This rearrangement joins TRBV6-1 to TRBJ1-1; D not certain. Trimming took 2 bases from V and 4 from J, leaving 8 bases between them. The germline V gene has CDR1 MNHNS and CDR2 SASEGT. The CDR3 loop spans 13 amino acids. CDR3 nucleotides: TGTGCCAGCAGTGAAAGGCACGGCACTGAAGCTTTCTTT. It translates to CASSERHGTEAFF.

The genes are TRBV21-1 and TRBJ2-7; the DNA was not used to check the table's D call, TRBD1. TRBV21-1 is labeled a pseudogene. The CDR3 totals 17 residues. The CDR3 nucleotides are TGTGCCAGCAGCAAAGGGACAGGGGCCCACCGTTCCTACGAGCAGTACTTC. This codes for CASSKGTGAHRSYEQYF.

This chain connects TRBV4-1 to TRBJ2-7, with TRBD2 matching over 10 bases. CDR3 length equals 16 residues. The V segment lost 2 bases and the J segment 2 bases; nucleotides outside the gene matches: 6. Germline V lookup: CDR1 MGHRA, CDR2 YSYEKL. The CDR3 nucleotides are TGCGCCAGCAGCCAACAAACAACTAGCGGGACCTACGAGCAGTACTTC. Residues: CASSQQTTSGTYEQYF.

This rearrangement joins TRBV21-1 to TRBJ2-2. TRBV21-1 constitutes a pseudogene. The CDR3 runs 14 residues. CDR3 sequence reads: CASSKYGGTGELFF. CDR3 DNA sequence: TGTGCCAGCAGCAAATATGGGGGAACCGGGGAGCTGTTTTTT.

This chain links TRBV28 with TRBJ1-1; D is ambiguous. Trimming removed 6 bases from V and 3 bases from J, with 17 bases in between. The germline V gene has CDR1 MDHEN and CDR2 SYDVKM. This CDR3 has 15 residues. DNA for the CDR3: TGTGCCAGCAGCATTTACCCGCGAGCGGACACTGAAGCTTTCTTT. This encodes CASSIYPRADTEAFF.

The chain has TRBV19 and TRBJ2-3; possible D gene TRBD1, 5 bases. Germline CDR1 and CDR2: LNHDA and SQIVND (reference sequence). The CDR3 is made up of 13 amino acids. Trimming shortened V by 6 bases and J by 3 bases, and 10 bases separated the two germline ends. CDR3 DNA: TGTGCCAGTAGCGCCCGACAGACAGATACGCAGTATTTT. Translation gives CASSARQTDTQYF.

The chain couples TRBV7-6 to TRBJ1-1; D remains unclear. This CDR3 is built from 14 residues. V lost 5 bases, J lost 1 base, and 11 bases lay in between. Germline V gene data show CDR1 as SGHVS and CDR2 as FNYEAQ. CDR3 sequence: CASSHGMGNTEAFF. The CDR3 DNA reads TGTGCCAGCAGCCACGGCATGGGGAACACTGAAGCTTTCTTT. The complete variable domain, with remaining parts taken from reference TRBV7-6 and TRBJ1-1, reads GAGVSQSPRYKVTKRGQDVALRCDPISGHVSLYWYRQALGQGPEFLTYFNYEAQQDKSGLPNDRFSAERPEGSISTLTIQRTEQRDSAMYRCASSHGMGNTEAFFGQGTRLTVV.

The J gene is TRBJ2-3, the V gene TRBV19; D gene uncertain. The V gene lost 6 bases and the J gene lost 0 bases, with 13 bases spanning the gap. The length of the CDR3 is 15 residues. Germline CDR1 LNHDA, CDR2 SQIVND (reference sequence). CDR3 region: CASSSGSTSTDTQYF. The CDR3, as DNA: TGTGCCAGTAGCTCCGGGTCCACTAGCACAGATACGCAGTATTTT.

This clone was found once. This chain uses TRBV28 with TRBJ2-3, with 8 bases lining up with TRBD2. V was pared by 6 bases and J by 1 base, with 6 bases of the junction left unmatched. This CDR3 is 15 amino acids long. Germline CDR1 MDHEN, CDR2 SYDVKM. CDR3 region: CASRVSGIGTDTQYF. The CDR3 DNA reads TGTGCCAGCAGGGTTAGCGGGATAGGCACAGATACGCAGTATTTT.

The chain uses TRBV6-6 and TRBJ2-1; TRBD1 agrees at 8 bases. Trimming cost V 6 bases and J 0 bases; bases outside gene matches: 4. Germline CDR1 and CDR2: MNHNY and SVGAGI (reference sequence). CDR3 size: 15 residues. The CDR3 spells CASRRDRSSYNEQFF. DNA of the CDR3: TGTGCCAGCAGGCGGGACAGGAGCTCCTACAATGAGCAGTTCTTC.

This chain connects TRBV5-1 to TRBJ2-3; 10 bases match TRBD2. Germline V lookup: CDR1 SGHRS, CDR2 YFSETQ. With V trimmed by 1 base and J by 2 bases, 7 bases remained unmatched. This CDR3 has 17 residues. The CDR3 reads CASSLFLAGDTTDTQYF. The CDR3 DNA sequence: TGCGCCAGCAGCTTGTTCCTAGCGGGAGACACCACAGATACGCAGTATTTT.

This CDR3 reads CASKLSRGKEKLFF. CDR3 in DNA: TGTGCCAGCAAGCTTAGTAGGGGAAAGGAAAAACTGTTTTTT. The rearrangement uses TRBV6-1 and TRBJ1-4, with D tentatively TRBD1 (5 bases). This CDR3 region has 14 residues. Trimming pared 7 bases from V and 8 bases from J, leaving 17 bases between. The germline CDR1 and CDR2 sequences are MNHNS and SASEGT.

This chain joins TRBV5-6 and TRBJ2-4, with TRBD2 matching over 7 bases. CDR1 is SGHDT, CDR2 YYEEEE, per germline. The CDR3 spans 13 residues. With V trimmed by 0 bases and J by 8 bases, 2 bases remained unmatched. In DNA form, the CDR3 reads TGTGCCAGCAGCTTGGCGGGGAGGGACATTCAGTACTTC. It codes for CASSLAGRDIQYF.

This sequence joins TRBV5-1 and TRBJ2-3, with D tentatively TRBD1 or TRBD2 (5 bases each). The V gene lost 6 bases and the J gene lost 9 bases, with 17 bases spanning the gap. The CDR3 totals 13 residues. CDR1 SGHRS and CDR2 YFSETQ come from the germline V gene. The DNA of the CDR3 is TGCGCCAGCACCCTTGGGGGTAGTTCGACGCAGTATTTT. Translating gives CASTLGGSSTQYF.

With regard to this clone: Other DNA variants within this sample encode the same CDR3. The chain carries TRBV27 and TRBJ1-2; D is perhaps TRBD1 (5 bases). Germline loops: CDR1 MNHEY, CDR2 SMNVEV (reference sequence). The CDR3 runs 13 residues. V shed 5 bases and J shed 6 bases, with 13 bases lying between them. The CDR3 here is CASSRKGVDGYTF. The CDR3 region has the DNA TGTGCCAGCAGTCGCAAAGGGGTGGATGGCTACACCTTC.

V is TRBV4-1 and J is TRBJ1-3; no clear D gene. Germline-derived CDR1 and CDR2 are MGHRA and YSYEKL. The length of the CDR3 is 16 residues. Trimming removed 2 bases at V and 0 bases at J, with 11 bases between. The chain's CDR3 is CASSQIGGFSGNTIYF. CDR3 in DNA: TGCGCCAGCAGCCAAATCGGCGGTTTCTCTGGAAACACCATATATTTT.

The CDR3 sequence: CASSARRGAGAPQETQYF. CDR3 nucleotide sequence: TGCGCCAGCAGCGCGCGCCGGGGGGCGGGGGCTCCTCAAGAGACCCAGTACTTC. This sequence joins TRBV5-1 and TRBJ2-5; maybe TRBD2 (7 bases). The CDR3 contains 18 residues. Germline lookup yields CDR1 SGHRS and CDR2 YFSETQ. Trimming shortened V by 4 bases and J by 2 bases, and 24 bases separated the two germline ends.

The gene calls are TRBV19 and TRBJ1-5; no reliable D call. V shed 3 bases and J shed 2 bases, with 11 bases lying between them. Germline CDR1 and CDR2: LNHDA and SQIVND (reference sequence). The CDR3 runs to 15 residues. The CDR3 reads CASSILSSGNQPQHF. CDR3 DNA sequence: TGTGCCAGTAGTATCCTCTCCTCCGGCAATCAGCCCCAGCATTTT.

The chain links TRBV9 to TRBJ2-1, with 10 bases aligning to TRBD2. Looked up from germline, CDR1 is SGDLS and CDR2 is YYNGEE. Germline trimming cut 0 bases from V and 9 bases from J; bases unmatched to any gene: 9. The CDR3 covers 16 residues. The CDR3 here is CASSVVGTSVVSEQFF. The CDR3 DNA follows: TGTGCCAGCAGCGTAGTGGGGACTAGCGTGGTTAGTGAGCAGTTCTTC.

This rearrangement joins TRBV6-5 to TRBJ2-7, with D possibly matching TRBD1 (8 bases). The V gene's germline CDR1 is MNHEY and CDR2 SVGAGI. Trimming removed 7 bases from V and 2 bases from J, with 15 bases in between. The CDR3 sequence is 14 residues long. The chain's CDR3 is CASNTGGDAYEQYF. DNA for the CDR3: TGTGCCAGCAATACAGGGGGGGATGCCTACGAGCAGTACTTC.

This clone was found once. The V call is TRBV27, the J call TRBJ2-7; the match to TRBD1 covers 9 bases. The CDR3 contains 15 residues. V shed 5 bases and J 4 bases; nucleotides not matched to a gene: 9. Germline-derived CDR1 and CDR2 are MNHEY and SMNVEV (reference sequence). Here the CDR3 DNA reads TGTGCCAGCAGTCCGGCCGGGACAGGGTGGTACGAGCAGTACTTC. Encoded protein: CASSPAGTGWYEQYF.

This rearrangement joins TRBV19 to TRBJ2-1, with D uncertain. The CDR3 sequence is 19 residues long. Trimming removed 5 bases at V and 0 bases at J, with 23 bases between. CDR1 and CDR2 (germline): LNHDA, SQIVND (reference sequence). The CDR3 nucleotides are TGTGCCAGTAGTCCCGCCGGAGTTTCTAGGACGGGCTCCTACAATGAGCAGTTCTTC. Translating gives CASSPAGVSRTGSYNEQFF.

The chain combines TRBV28 with TRBJ1-2, with D possibly TRBD1 on 6 matching bases. The CDR3 is 14 amino acids. The V gene lost 3 bases and the J gene lost 4 bases, with 12 bases spanning the gap. Germline CDR1 reads MDHEN; CDR2 reads SYDVKM. The CDR3 spells CASSFPSTGYGYTF. The CDR3 DNA sequence: TGTGCCAGCAGTTTTCCCTCGACAGGCTATGGCTACACCTTC.

The V and J genes are TRBV27 and TRBJ2-5; 12 nucleotides line up with TRBD2. The V segment lost 8 bases and the J segment 4 bases; nucleotides outside the gene matches: 20. Germline CDR1 is MNHEY and CDR2 is SMNVEV (reference sequence). The CDR3 sequence is 19 residues long. CDR3 nucleotides: TGTGCCAGCGGGCCCCTTCCTAGCGGGAGGGCCATTTCTCGAGAGACCCAGTACTTC. Protein: CASGPLPSGRAISRETQYF.

The CDR3 region is CASAPGQIYEQYF. The CDR3 DNA follows: TGTGCCAGTGCCCCAGGACAGATCTACGAGCAGTACTTC. The chain recombines TRBV19 with TRBJ2-7, with D possibly TRBD1 on 6 matching bases. The CDR3 runs to 13 residues. V lost 8 bases and J 3 bases, leaving 14 bases between the germline ends. Germline V gene sequence: CDR1 LNHDA, CDR2 SQIVND (reference sequence). Complete variable domain (other parts from reference TRBV19 and TRBJ2-7): DGGITQSPKYLFRKEGQNVTLSCEQNLNHDAMYWYRQDPGQGLRLIYYSQIVNDFQKGDIAEGYSVSREKKESFPLTVTSAQKNPTAFYLCASAPGQIYEQYFGPGTRLTVT.

V and J are TRBV19 and TRBJ1-5; 9 bases fit TRBD1. The length of the CDR3 is 18 residues. V lost 5 bases to trimming and J lost 1 base; unmatched junction nucleotides: 12. Looked up from germline, CDR1 is LNHDA and CDR2 is SQIVND (reference sequence). The CDR3 nucleotides read TGTGCCAGTAGTTTTACCGGGACAGGGTTTTACAGCAATCAGCCCCAGCATTTT. This sequence encodes CASSFTGTGFYSNQPQHF. Looking up the rest from reference TRBV19 and TRBJ1-5 gives the full variable domain: DGGITQSPKYLFRKEGQNVTLSCEQNLNHDAMYWYRQDPGQGLRLIYYSQIVNDFQKGDIAEGYSVSREKKESFPLTVTSAQKNPTAFYLCASSFTGTGFYSNQPQHFGDGTRLSIL.

This clone has only a few counts. The chain carries TRBV23-1 and TRBJ1-3; 7 nucleotides agree with TRBD1. TRBV23-1 is filed as an ORF, its function uncertain. J gave up 0 bases and V 3 bases, and 5 bases lay outside the gene matches. The CDR3 loop spans 16 amino acids. The DNA for the CDR3 is TGCGCCAGCAGTCATATGGGACAGAGCTCTGGAAACACCATATATTTT. Translating gives CASSHMGQSSGNTIYF.